The TCR beta chain under discussion was sequenced for a study of blood T cell repertoires in COVID-19. The wider study: Whether acute or convalescent, the COVID-19 samples came from the United States, Italy and Spain. T cells, B-cell-depleted T cells, or PBMCs supplied cDNA or gDNA.

CDR1 LGHNA and CDR2 YNFKEQ come from the germline V gene. This CDR3 has 16 amino acids. V gave up 0 bases and J gave up 9 bases; unmatched junction bases: 11. Method: immunoSEQ multiplex PCR; TCRdb's copy keeps in-frame clones and lacks some. The sample has around 84,000 clones, over 85% seen once. This chain joins TRBV4-2 and TRBJ2-3, with 8 nucleotides matching TRBD2. Specimen: peripheral blood. The receptor was isolated from a man aged 45 to 65 with active COVID-19. The CDR3 nucleotides are TGTGCCAGCAGCCAAGATGGCGCGGGGGGCCGCCAAACGCAGTATTTT. Residues: CASSQDGAGGRQTQYF.